Following are 18 T cell receptor beta chains from one sample sequenced in a study of vaccination effects on CD4 cells after COVID-19. Their target antigens are unknown. Viral peptide pool expansion of antigen-specific CD4+ T cells preceded sequencing in the ViraFEST assay. An approximately nine-day culture period preceded the isolation of CD4+ T cells. PCR showed that the person got SARS-CoV-2 infection at some point between March and December 2020. Sequenced by immunoSEQ multiplex PCR; TCRdb stores in-frame clones only, minus some. The repertoire holds around 40,000 clones, with around 66% as singletons. This sample comprised CD4+ T cells from PBMCs cultured with a peptide pool, obtained before COVID-19 vaccination. The receptor set was obtained from a human donor who had a prior SARS-CoV-2 infection.

This clone appeared a single time. J is TRBJ2-1 and V is TRBV21-1; TRBD2 is the table's D call and was not checked against the DNA. TRBV21-1 is deemed a pseudogene. This CDR3 is built from 18 residues. The CDR3 reads CASSSLAGSVVPYNEQFF. DNA of the CDR3: TGTGCCAGCAGCAGCCTAGCGGGGTCCGTCGTTCCCTACAATGAGCAGTTCTTC.

V gene TRBV5-8 combines with J gene TRBJ1-2; D unresolved. There are 15 residues in the CDR3. V was pared by 0 bases and J by 7 bases, with 16 bases between. From germline, CDR1 is SGHTS and CDR2 YDEGEE. CDR3 protein: CASSLVGVAGFGYTF. For the CDR3, the DNA is TGTGCCAGCAGCTTGGTCGGAGTCGCCGGCTTTGGCTACACCTTC. The full variable domain, completed using reference TRBV5-8 and TRBJ1-2, is EAGVTQSPTHLIKTRGQQATLRCSPISGHTSVYWYQQALGLGLQFLLWYDEGEERNRGNFPPRFSGRQFPNYSSELNVNALELEDSALYLCASSLVGVAGFGYTFGSGTRLTVV.

The genes are TRBV7-9 and TRBJ2-7; no clear D gene. CDR1 and CDR2 from the germline V gene are SEHNR and FQNEAQ (reference sequence). The CDR3 sequence is 13 residues long. The V and J ends lost 3 bases and 5 bases respectively, with 11 bases between them. The CDR3 sequence: CASSLQILDEQYF. The DNA of the CDR3 is TGTGCCAGCAGCTTGCAGATACTGGACGAGCAGTACTTC.

This rearrangement joins TRBV4-2 to TRBJ2-1; 10 positions agree with TRBD2. The CDR3 runs to 16 residues. The ends lost 0 bases at V and 7 bases at J; junction bases unmatched: 6. Germline CDR1 and CDR2: LGHNA and YNFKEQ. Written as DNA, the CDR3 is TGTGCCAGCAGCCAAGATTCCAGCGGGGGGGTGAATGAGCAGTTCTTC. Translating it yields CASSQDSSGGVNEQFF.

This chain connects TRBV5-5 to TRBJ2-5; D may match TRBD1 or TRBD2 (5 bases each). Germline CDR1 reads SGHKS; CDR2 reads YYEKEE (reference sequence). V lost 0 bases and J 3 bases, leaving 12 bases between the germline ends. This CDR3 is built from 15 residues. The CDR3 here is CASSLEGTMEETQYF. CDR3 nucleotides: TGTGCCAGCAGCTTGGAAGGGACCATGGAAGAGACCCAGTACTTC.

The chain carries TRBV4-2 and TRBJ2-3, with D possibly being TRBD1 or TRBD2 (5 bases each). Germline V lookup: CDR1 LGHNA, CDR2 YNFKEQ. The V gene lost 3 bases and the J gene lost 8 bases, with 12 bases spanning the gap. CDR3 length: 13 residues. Here the CDR3 DNA reads TGTGCCAGCAGCCAGGAAACGGGGCGTACGCAGTATTTT. It codes for CASSQETGRTQYF.

This chain links TRBV9 with TRBJ1-4, with a weak D call TRBD1 (6 bases). V lost 3 bases to trimming and J lost 7 bases, with 16 bases between them. The CDR3 runs 15 residues. Germline V gene lookup returns CDR1 SGDLS and CDR2 YYNGEE. CDR3 bases: TGTGCCAGCAGCGCCCTGCAGGGGCGGGTTGAAAAACTGTTTTTT. It encodes CASSALQGRVEKLFF.

The chain recombines TRBV30 with TRBJ1-4, with TRBD1 matching 8 bases. CDR1 is GTSNPN, CDR2 SVGIG, per germline (reference sequence). The CDR3 is 18 residues long. V trimming: 7 bases; J trimming: 1 base; junction bases outside the gene matches: 17. CDR3 coding DNA: TGTGCCTCCACTAAGACAGGGGTTCAATATTTAACTAATGAAAAACTGTTTTTT. It codes for CASTKTGVQYLTNEKLFF.

The V gene is TRBV10-3, the J gene TRBJ1-2; 9 positions match TRBD1. This CDR3 contains 14 residues. Germline assignment: CDR1 ENHRY and CDR2 SYGVKD. V gave up 6 bases and J gave up 7 bases; unmatched junction bases: 9. The CDR3 nucleotides are TGTGCCATCAGGACACTACAGGGGGCGGGTGGCTACACCTTC. It encodes CAIRTLQGAGGYTF.

The chain employs TRBV6-5 and TRBJ2-3; no reliable D call. Looked up from germline, CDR1 is MNHEY and CDR2 is SVGAGI. The V end lost 0 bases, the J end lost 6 bases, and 7 bases lay between the germline ends. The CDR3 has 13 residues. CDR3 in DNA: TGTGCCAGCAGTTACTCCGGTCGGGATACGCAGTATTTT. Protein sequence: CASSYSGRDTQYF.

This chain links TRBV6-1 with TRBJ2-5; D unclear. CDR3 size: 12 residues. V lost 1 base and J 7 bases, leaving 7 bases between the germline ends. The germline V gene encodes CDR1 MNHNS and CDR2 SASEGT. This CDR3 reads CASSEGVGTQYF. The CDR3, as DNA: TGTGCCAGCAGTGAAGGGGTTGGGACCCAGTACTTC.

The rearrangement links TRBV5-1 to TRBJ2-1; 11 nucleotides align to TRBD2. The CDR3 has 15 amino acids. The V gene's germline CDR1 is SGHRS and CDR2 YFSETQ. With 0 bases clipped from V and 6 bases from J, the junction kept 2 bases outside the gene matches. The CDR3 coding sequence is TGCGCCAGCAGCTTGGTAGCGGGAGGGCGCAATGAGCAGTTCTTC. This encodes CASSLVAGGRNEQFF.

V is TRBV19 and J is TRBJ1-4; D may be TRBD1 (5 bases). Germline V CDR1 and CDR2: LNHDA, SQIVND (reference sequence). V was cut by 2 bases and J by 8 bases, with 9 bases left in between. The CDR3 sequence is 13 residues long. The CDR3 nucleotides read TGTGCCAGTAGTATAAGCGGGGGGGAAAAACTGTTTTTT. As protein: CASSISGGEKLFF.

The V and J genes are TRBV6-5 and TRBJ1-6; D unresolved. V lost 6 bases and J lost 8, with 17 bases in between. CDR1 and CDR2 from the germline V gene are MNHEY and SVGAGI. This CDR3 is 15 amino acids long. DNA of the CDR3: TGTGCCAGCAGCTTGACGACATCCTGGGATTCACCCCTCCACTTT. Its translation is CASSLTTSWDSPLHF.

This clone was recorded only once. CDR3 sequence: CASSLVLGSSYNSPLHF. CDR3 DNA sequence: TGTGCCAGCAGCTTAGTTTTGGGGTCGTCCTATAATTCACCCCTCCACTTT. This chain links TRBV7-2 with TRBJ1-6; D is ambiguous. V was pared by 1 base and J by 1 base, with 11 bases between. The CDR3 spans 17 residues. Germline CDR1 reads SGHTA; CDR2 reads FQGNSA.

The CDR3 sequence: CASSSCLARGGRLGNQPQHF. The CDR3 DNA sequence: TGTGCCAGCAGTTCATGTTTAGCGAGGGGAGGAAGGTTAGGCAATCAGCCCCAGCATTTT. This rearrangement joins TRBV27 to TRBJ1-5; D is possibly TRBD1 (5 bases). Per germline, CDR1 MNHEY and CDR2 SMNVEV (reference sequence). The V and J ends lost 4 bases and 2 bases respectively, with 27 bases between them. The CDR3 runs 20 residues.

The CDR3 DNA reads as TGTGCCAGTAGTTGGAATCAGCCCCAGCATTTT. Amino acids: CASSWNQPQHF. The V call is TRBV19, the J call TRBJ1-5, with D uncertain. Germline-derived CDR1 and CDR2 are LNHDA and SQIVND (reference sequence). The V gene lost 5 bases and the J gene lost 4 bases, with 3 bases spanning the gap. This CDR3 region has 11 residues.

The chain combines TRBV2 with TRBJ2-1, with D uncertain. The germline V and J ends were trimmed by 1 base and 4 bases, with 11 bases remaining between them. The CDR3 has 15 residues. Germline CDR1 is SNHLY and CDR2 is FYNNEI. The CDR3 reads CASSEEWAEYNEQFF. The CDR3 DNA reads as TGTGCCAGCAGTGAAGAATGGGCAGAGTACAATGAGCAGTTCTTC.